This T cell receptor (beta chain) was identified in a study of response to subunit inactivated influenza vaccine. This clonotype was recorded many times. A single record per CDR3 protein comes from TCRdb applying MiXCR to the RT-PCR reads. The sample contains around 490,000 distinct CDR3 sequences, about 8% of which appear only once. The CDR3 sequence is 14 residues long. V was shortened by 2 bases and J by 4 bases, with 11 bases between the two germline ends. Germline V gene sequence: CDR1 MNHEY, CDR2 SVGEGT. This sample comprised PBMCs from blood, obtained 23 to 25 months after vaccination. V gene TRBV6-2 or TRBV6-3 combines with J gene TRBJ1-1; weak D call: TRBD1 (6 bases). The TCR comes from a man aged 50 to 69 who received an inactivated influenza vaccine. CDR3 protein: CASSYRQGSTEAFF. Written as DNA, the CDR3 is TGTGCCAGCAGTTACAGGCAGGGGAGCACTGAAGCTTTCTTT.